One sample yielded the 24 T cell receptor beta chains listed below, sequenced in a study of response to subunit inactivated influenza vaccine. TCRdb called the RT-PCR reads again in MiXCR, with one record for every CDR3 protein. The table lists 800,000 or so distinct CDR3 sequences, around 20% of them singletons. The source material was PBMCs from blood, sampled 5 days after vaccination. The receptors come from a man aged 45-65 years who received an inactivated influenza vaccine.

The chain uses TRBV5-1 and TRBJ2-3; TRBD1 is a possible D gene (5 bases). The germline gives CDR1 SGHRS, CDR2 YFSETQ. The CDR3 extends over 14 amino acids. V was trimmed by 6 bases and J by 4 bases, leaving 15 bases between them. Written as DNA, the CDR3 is TGCGCCAGCAACCAAGGAGTCAGGGCAGATACGCAGTATTTT. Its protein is CASNQGVRADTQYF.

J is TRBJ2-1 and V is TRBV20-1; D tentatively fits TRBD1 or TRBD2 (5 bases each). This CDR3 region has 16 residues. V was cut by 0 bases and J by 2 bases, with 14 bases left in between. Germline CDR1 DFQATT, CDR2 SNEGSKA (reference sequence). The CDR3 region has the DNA TGCAGTGCTAGAGATGAACTCCGGGACCCCTACAATGAGCAGTTCTTC. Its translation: CSARDELRDPYNEQFF.

CDR3 DNA: TGCAGTGCTGAAGGGAGTTCTCTTCCCTACGAGCAGTACTTC. Protein sequence: CSAEGSSLPYEQYF. The genes are TRBV20-1 and TRBJ2-7; D is perhaps TRBD2 (5 bases). The CDR3 contains 14 residues. Trimming left V 5 bases short and J 2 bases short, with 16 bases between. Germline V gives CDR1 DFQATT, CDR2 SNEGSKA (reference sequence).

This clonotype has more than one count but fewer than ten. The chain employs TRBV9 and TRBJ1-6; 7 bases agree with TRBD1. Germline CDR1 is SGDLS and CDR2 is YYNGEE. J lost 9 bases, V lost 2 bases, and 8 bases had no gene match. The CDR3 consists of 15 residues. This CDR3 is CASSVGGTAGSPLHF. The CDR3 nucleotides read TGTGCCAGCAGCGTGGGGGGGACAGCGGGTTCACCCCTCCACTTT.

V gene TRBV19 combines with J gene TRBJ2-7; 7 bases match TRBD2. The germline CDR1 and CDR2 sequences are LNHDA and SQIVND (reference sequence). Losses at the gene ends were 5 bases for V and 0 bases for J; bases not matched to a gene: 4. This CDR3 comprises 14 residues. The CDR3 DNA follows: TGTGCCAGTAGTCTCGGGACTACCTCCTACGAGCAGTACTTC. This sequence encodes CASSLGTTSYEQYF.

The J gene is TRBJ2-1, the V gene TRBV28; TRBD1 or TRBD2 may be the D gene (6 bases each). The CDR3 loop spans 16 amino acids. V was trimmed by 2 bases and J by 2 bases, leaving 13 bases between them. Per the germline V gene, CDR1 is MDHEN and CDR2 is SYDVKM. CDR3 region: CASSLTWGAPYNEQFF. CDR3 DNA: TGTGCCAGCAGTTTAACGTGGGGGGCGCCCTACAATGAGCAGTTCTTC.

CDR3 sequence (DNA): TGTGCCATCAGTGGGGGGACTAGCGGTGGGTACGAGCAGTACTTC. This sequence encodes CAISGGTSGGYEQYF. The chain joins TRBV10-3 to TRBJ2-7, with 11 bases lining up with TRBD2. The CDR3 runs to 15 residues. After removal of 4 bases from V and 4 bases from J, the junction contained 6 bases not matched to a gene. Germline V gives CDR1 ENHRY, CDR2 SYGVKD.

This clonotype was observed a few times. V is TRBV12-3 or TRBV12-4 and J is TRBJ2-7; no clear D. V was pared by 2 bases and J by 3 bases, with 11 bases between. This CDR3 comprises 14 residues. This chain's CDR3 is CASSLSSQHYEQYF. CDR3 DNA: TGTGCCAGCAGTTTAAGTAGCCAGCACTACGAGCAGTACTTC.

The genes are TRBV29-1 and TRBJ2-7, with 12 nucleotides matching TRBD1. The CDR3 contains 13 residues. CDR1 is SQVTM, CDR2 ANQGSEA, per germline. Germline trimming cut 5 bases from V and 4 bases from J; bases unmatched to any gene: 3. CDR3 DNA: TGCAGCGTTATGGGACAGGGGGCTTACGAGCAGTACTTC. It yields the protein CSVMGQGAYEQYF.

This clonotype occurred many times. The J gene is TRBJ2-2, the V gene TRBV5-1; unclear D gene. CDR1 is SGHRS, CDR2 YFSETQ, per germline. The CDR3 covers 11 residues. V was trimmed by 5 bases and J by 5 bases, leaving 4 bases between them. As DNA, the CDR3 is TGCGCCAGCAGGGGGACCGGGGAGCTGTTTTTT. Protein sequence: CASRGTGELFF.

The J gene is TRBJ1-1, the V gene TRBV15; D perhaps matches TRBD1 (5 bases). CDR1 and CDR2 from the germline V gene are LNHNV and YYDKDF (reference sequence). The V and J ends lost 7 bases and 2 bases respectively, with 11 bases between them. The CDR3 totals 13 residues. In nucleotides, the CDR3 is TGTGCCACCATCGGACATTTCAACACTGAAGCTTTCTTT. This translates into CATIGHFNTEAFF.

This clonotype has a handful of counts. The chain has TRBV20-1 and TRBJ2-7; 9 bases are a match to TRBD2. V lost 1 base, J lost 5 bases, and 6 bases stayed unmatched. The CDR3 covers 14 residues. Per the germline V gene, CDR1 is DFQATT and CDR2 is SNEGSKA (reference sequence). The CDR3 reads CSARVSLAGNEQYF. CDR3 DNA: TGCAGTGCTAGAGTATCGCTAGCGGGGAACGAGCAGTACTTC.

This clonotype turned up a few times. The CDR3 protein is CASSPAGIMLSSSDTQYF. The CDR3 nucleotides are TGTGCCAGCAGCCCCGCGGGTATAATGCTTTCGTCTTCCGATACGCAGTATTTT. This sequence joins TRBV11-1 and TRBJ2-3, with D possibly TRBD2 on 5 matching bases. The length of the CDR3 is 18 residues. Per the germline V gene, CDR1 is SGHAT and CDR2 is FQDESV (reference sequence). V lost 5 bases and J lost 6, with 27 bases in between.

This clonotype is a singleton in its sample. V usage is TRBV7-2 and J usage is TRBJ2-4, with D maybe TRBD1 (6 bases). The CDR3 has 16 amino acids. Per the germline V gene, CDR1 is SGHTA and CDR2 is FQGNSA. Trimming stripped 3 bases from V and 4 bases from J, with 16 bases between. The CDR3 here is CASSFPQGTAKNIQYF. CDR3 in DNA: TGTGCCAGCAGCTTTCCCCAGGGGACCGCGAAAAACATTCAGTACTTC.

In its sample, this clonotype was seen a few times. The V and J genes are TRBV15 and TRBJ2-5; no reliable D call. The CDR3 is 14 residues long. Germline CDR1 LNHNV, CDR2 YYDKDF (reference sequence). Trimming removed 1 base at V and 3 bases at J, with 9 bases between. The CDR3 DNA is TGTGCCACCAGCAGAGTACACGAGAAAGAGACCCAGTACTTC. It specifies CATSRVHEKETQYF.

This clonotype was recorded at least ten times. The CDR3 nucleotides read TGTGCCAGCAGCCGGATCCGACAATCACATAGCAATCAGCCCCAGCATTTT. It codes for CASSRIRQSHSNQPQHF. The gene calls are TRBV11-1 and TRBJ1-5; D not certain. The germline V and J ends were trimmed by 5 bases and 0 bases, with 17 bases remaining between them. The CDR3 spans 17 residues. Germline V gene data show CDR1 as SGHAT and CDR2 as FQDESV (reference sequence). Based on the CDR3 plus reference TRBV11-1 and TRBJ1-5, the full variable domain is EAEVAQSPRYKITEKSQAVAFWCDPISGHATLYWYRQILGQGPELLVQFQDESVVDDSQLPKDRFSAERLKGVDSTLKIQPAELGDSAMYLCASSRIRQSHSNQPQHFGDGTRLSIL.

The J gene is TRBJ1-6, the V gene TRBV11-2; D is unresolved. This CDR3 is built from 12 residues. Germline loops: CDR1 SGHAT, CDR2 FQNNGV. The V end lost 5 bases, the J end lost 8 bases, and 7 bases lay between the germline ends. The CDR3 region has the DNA TGTGCCAGCAGCCCCCAGTATTCACCCCTCCACTTT. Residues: CASSPQYSPLHF.

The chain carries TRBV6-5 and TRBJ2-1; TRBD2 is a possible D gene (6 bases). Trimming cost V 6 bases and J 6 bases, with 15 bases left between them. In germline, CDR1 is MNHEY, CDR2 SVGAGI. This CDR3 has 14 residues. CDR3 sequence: CASSYGGGFNEQFF. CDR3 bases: TGTGCCAGCAGCTACGGAGGAGGGTTCAATGAGCAGTTCTTC.

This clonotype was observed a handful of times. CDR3 loop: CASSRGVARQRETQYF. In DNA, the CDR3 is TGTGCCAGCAGCCGAGGGGTAGCGCGGCAGAGAGAGACCCAGTACTTC. The rearrangement uses TRBV7-2 and TRBJ2-5; perhaps D is TRBD1 or TRBD2 (5 bases each). With 5 bases removed from V and 4 bases from J, the gap between germline ends came to 20 bases. The CDR3 length is 16 residues. Germline V gives CDR1 SGHTA, CDR2 FQGNSA. Combining the CDR3 with reference TRBV7-2 and TRBJ2-5 gives the whole variable domain GAGVSQSPSNKVTEKGKDVELRCDPISGHTALYWYRQSLGQGLEFLIYFQGNSAPDKSGLPSDRFSAERTGGSVSTLTIQRTQQEDSAVYLCASSRGVARQRETQYFGPGTRLLVL.

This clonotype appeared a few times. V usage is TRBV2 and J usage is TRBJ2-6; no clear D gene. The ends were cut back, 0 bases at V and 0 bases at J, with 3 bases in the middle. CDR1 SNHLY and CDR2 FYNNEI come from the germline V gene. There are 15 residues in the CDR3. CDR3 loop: CASSEANSGANVLTF. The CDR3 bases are TGTGCCAGCAGTGAAGCTAACTCTGGGGCCAACGTCCTGACTTTC.

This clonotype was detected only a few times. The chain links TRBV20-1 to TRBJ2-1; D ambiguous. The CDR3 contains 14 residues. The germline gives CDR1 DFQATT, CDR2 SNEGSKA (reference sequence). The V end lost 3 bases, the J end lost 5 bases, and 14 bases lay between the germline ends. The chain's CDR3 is CSASGRNSHNEQFF. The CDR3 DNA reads TGCAGTGCTAGCGGGCGGAATAGCCACAATGAGCAGTTCTTC.

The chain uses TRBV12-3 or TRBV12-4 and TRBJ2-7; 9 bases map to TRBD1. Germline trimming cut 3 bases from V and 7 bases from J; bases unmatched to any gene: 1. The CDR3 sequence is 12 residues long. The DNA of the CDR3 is TGTGCCAGCAGTTTTGGGACAGGGGAGCAGTACTTC. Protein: CASSFGTGEQYF.

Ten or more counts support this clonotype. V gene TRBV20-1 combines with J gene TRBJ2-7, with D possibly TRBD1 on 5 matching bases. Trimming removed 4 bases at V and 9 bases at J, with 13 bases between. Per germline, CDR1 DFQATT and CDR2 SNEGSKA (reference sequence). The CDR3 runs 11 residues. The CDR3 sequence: CSAIDSRRQYF. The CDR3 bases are TGCAGTGCTATAGACAGCAGAAGGCAGTACTTC.

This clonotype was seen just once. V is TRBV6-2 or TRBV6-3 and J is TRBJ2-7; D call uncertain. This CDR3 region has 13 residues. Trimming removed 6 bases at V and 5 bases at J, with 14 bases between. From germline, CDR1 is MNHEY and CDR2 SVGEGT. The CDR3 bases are TGTGCCAGCAGACAAATGTGGGGTGACGAGCAGTACTTC. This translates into CASRQMWGDEQYF.